This T cell receptor beta chain was captured by sequencing in a study of T cells in Graves' hyperthyroidism and ophthalmopathy. The TCR beta CDR3 regions underwent amplification using RNA transcripts as the source. Researchers ran a first-round RT-PCR on the TCR CDR3 using the HTBI primer set. In TCRdb, the multiplex PCR reads were re-called with MiXCR into one record per CDR3 protein. The sample records about 560,000 distinct CDR3 sequences, over 15% being singletons. Researchers defined stable Graves' hyperthyroidism as no ophthalmopathy progression within 18 months. Hyperthyroidism was newly diagnosed in patients aged 18 to 65 (duration under 2 months). This clonotype occurred many times. The antigen remains unidentified. Germline V gives CDR1 SNHLY, CDR2 FYNNEI. Between the trimmed V and J ends, which lost 2 bases and 8 bases, there was a span of 15 bases. The CDR3 has 14 residues. Study-wide results and caveats: Blood also held most thyroid clonotypes expanded beyond 0.001. Patients with ophthalmopathy were separated from those with stable hyperthyroidism by a 13 V-J model.

This chain links TRBV2 with TRBJ1-2; TRBD1 might be the D (6 bases). The sequenced sample was blood. The source is a woman aged 18 to 35 with Graves' hyperthyroidism. The DNA of the CDR3 is TGTGCCAGCAGTGAAATCAGGGGCGCTAGGGGCTACACCTTC. Its protein product is CASSEIRGARGYTF.